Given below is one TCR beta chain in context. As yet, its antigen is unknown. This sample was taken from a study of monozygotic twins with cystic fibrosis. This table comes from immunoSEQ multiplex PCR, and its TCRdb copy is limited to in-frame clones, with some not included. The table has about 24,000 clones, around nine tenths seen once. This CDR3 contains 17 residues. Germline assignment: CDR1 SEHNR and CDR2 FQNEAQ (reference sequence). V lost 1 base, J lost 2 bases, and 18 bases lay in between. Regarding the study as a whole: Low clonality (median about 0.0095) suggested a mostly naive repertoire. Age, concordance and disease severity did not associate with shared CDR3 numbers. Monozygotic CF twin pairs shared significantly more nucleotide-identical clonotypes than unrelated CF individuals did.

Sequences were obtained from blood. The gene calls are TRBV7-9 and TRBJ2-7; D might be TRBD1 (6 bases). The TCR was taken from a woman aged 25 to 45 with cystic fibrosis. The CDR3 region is CASSLGSSGVAPYEQYF. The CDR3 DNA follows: TGTGCCAGCAGCTTAGGGTCGTCAGGGGTGGCCCCCTACGAGCAGTACTTC.